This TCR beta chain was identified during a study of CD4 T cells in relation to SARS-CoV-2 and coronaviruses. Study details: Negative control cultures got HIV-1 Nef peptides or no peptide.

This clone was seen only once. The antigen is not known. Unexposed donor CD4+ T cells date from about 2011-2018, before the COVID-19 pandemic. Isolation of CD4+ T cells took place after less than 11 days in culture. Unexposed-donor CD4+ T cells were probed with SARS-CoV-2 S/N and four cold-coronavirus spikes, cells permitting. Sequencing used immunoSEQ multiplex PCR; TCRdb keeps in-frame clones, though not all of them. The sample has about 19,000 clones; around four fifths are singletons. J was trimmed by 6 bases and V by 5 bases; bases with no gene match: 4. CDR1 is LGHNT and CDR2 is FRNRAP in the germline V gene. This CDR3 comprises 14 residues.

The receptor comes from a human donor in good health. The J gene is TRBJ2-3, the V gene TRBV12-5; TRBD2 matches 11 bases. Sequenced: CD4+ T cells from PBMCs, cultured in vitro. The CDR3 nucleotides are TGTGCTAGTGGTCGCACTAGCGGGAGCGATACGCAGTATTTT. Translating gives CASGRTSGSDTQYF.